This TCR beta chain was identified in a study of blood T cell repertoires in COVID-19. The protocol was immunoSEQ multiplex PCR, while the TCRdb copy is restricted to in-frame clones and leaves out a portion. The data show roughly 250,000 clones, 70% to 90% seen once. Sequenced input: peripheral blood. This sequence was found in a woman aged 40 to 50 with acute or convalescent COVID-19.

In nucleotides, the CDR3 is TGTGCCAGCAGTTTATCTCGGGACAGGGGATACACCGGGGAGCTGTTTTTT. As protein: CASSLSRDRGYTGELFF. V usage is TRBV27 and J usage is TRBJ2-2; the match to TRBD1 covers 10 bases. This CDR3 comprises 17 residues. The trim removed 0 bases at V and 3 bases at J, leaving 4 bases unmatched. Germline assignment: CDR1 MNHEY and CDR2 SMNVEV (reference sequence).